The 7 T cell receptor beta chains given below trace back to one sample, sequenced in a study of Ad26.COV2.S vaccination and SARS-CoV-2 variants. TCRdb's table, derived via immunoSEQ multiplex PCR, lists solely in-frame clones and lacks some. The sample yields under 550,000 clones, about nine tenths seen once. Treatment in this sample: some 20 received Ad26.COV2.S at low or high dose, single or two shots; about 5 received placebo; per-sample allocation not given. Samples were taken on day 63 after the first vaccine or placebo injection. The input for sequencing was peripheral blood, taken in a trial of Ad26.COV2.S vaccine versus placebo. The receptors stem from a person aged 18-60 years who received the Ad26.COV2.S COVID-19 vaccine or a placebo.

CDR3 loop: CASSLYGAVGNEQFF. CDR3 sequence (DNA): TGTGCCAGCAGTTTATATGGGGCGGTGGGGAATGAGCAGTTCTTC. J is TRBJ2-1 and V is TRBV27, with a weak D call TRBD1 (5 bases). Germline assignment: CDR1 MNHEY and CDR2 SMNVEV (reference sequence). This CDR3 comprises 15 residues. Between the trimmed V and J ends, which lost 1 base and 7 bases, there was a span of 14 bases.

This chain uses TRBV10-2 with TRBJ1-1; 8 bases are a match to TRBD1. Germline assignment: CDR1 WSHSY and CDR2 SAAADI. The length of the CDR3 is 15 residues. V was clipped by 7 bases and J by 4 bases; unmatched bases: 11. The CDR3 coding sequence is TGCGCCAGCAACTCGGGCAGGGGGCTGGGCACTGAAGCTTTCTTT. Amino acids: CASNSGRGLGTEAFF.

V and J are TRBV30 and TRBJ1-4; no reliable D call. Germline CDR1 is GTSNPN and CDR2 is SVGIG (reference sequence). CDR3 size: 13 residues. CDR3 nucleotide sequence: TGTGCTTCAGAGACACAGCATAATGAAAAACTGTTTTTT. Translating gives CASETQHNEKLFF.

The V gene is TRBV7-3, the J gene TRBJ2-1; perhaps TRBD1 as D (5 bases). V gave up 0 bases and J gave up 10 bases, with 10 bases separating them. Germline V gene sequence: CDR1 SGHTA, CDR2 FQGTGA. The CDR3 is made up of 13 amino acids. The CDR3 here is CASSLTFNREQFF. CDR3 nucleotides: TGTGCCAGCAGCTTAACGTTTAACAGGGAGCAGTTCTTC. Full variable domain (rest looked up from reference TRBV7-3 and TRBJ2-1): GAGVSQTPSNKVTEKGKYVELRCDPISGHTALYWYRQSLGQGPEFLIYFQGTGAADDSGLPNDRFFAVRPEGSVSTLKIQRTERGDSAVYLCASSLTFNREQFFGPGTRLTVL.

This chain links TRBV6-6 with TRBJ2-1; no firm D call. Germline-derived CDR1 and CDR2 are MNHNY and SVGAGI (reference sequence). Trimming cost V 5 bases and J 5 bases, with 10 bases left between them. The length of the CDR3 is 13 residues. This chain's CDR3 is CASSPNQDNEQFF. The DNA of the CDR3 is TGTGCCAGCAGTCCCAACCAGGACAATGAGCAGTTCTTC.

The chain joins TRBV9 to TRBJ2-3, with unresolved D. Trimming shortened V by 3 bases and J by 4 bases, and 12 bases separated the two germline ends. The V gene's germline CDR1 is SGDLS and CDR2 YYNGEE. The CDR3 is made up of 14 amino acids. The CDR3 DNA is TGTGCCAGCAGCGATCCTTCTGCGGCAGATACGCAGTATTTT. Its translation: CASSDPSAADTQYF.

This chain uses TRBV6-5 with TRBJ2-3, with D possibly TRBD2 on 6 matching bases. CDR3 length equals 14 residues. Trimming removed 6 bases from V and 5 bases from J, with 15 bases in between. CDR1 MNHEY and CDR2 SVGAGI come from the germline V gene. CDR3 DNA sequence: TGTGCCAGCAGCTGGTTAGGGGAGGAAGATACGCAGTATTTT. It yields the protein CASSWLGEEDTQYF.